The entry below gives a single TCR beta chain sequence along with its context. It has no known antigen specificity. There are no base qualities to consult, and no much larger clone falls within one base. The collaborating institutions used their own protocols to collect whole blood in K2EDTA tubes. Collaborator samples were shipped for TCRbeta analysis as frozen whole blood, isolated PBMCs, or DNA extracted from either sample type. TCRbeta CDR3 regions were amplified from genomic DNA by means of the immunoSEQ Assay, a bias-controlled multiplex PCR. The published analysis was carried out like this. The number of nucleated cells in each sample was estimated by amplification of reference gene primers within the assay. To quantify the absolute abundance of each unique TCRbeta CDR3 rearrangement, sequence reads were collapsed and filtered. Productive Simpson clonality was computed per sample as the square root of Simpson's diversity index over productive rearrangements. TCRdb mirrors the immuneACCESS table, restricted to in-frame sequences. Some clones are absent from its copies; in checked studies, under half trace to an unresolved V gene, and the reason for the others is unknown. The V and J calls and clone size are taken from that table; D and trimming were inferred from the DNA. This sample has around 190,000 clones in its table, and around 85% of those were observed once. Jointly, the top ten make up 1.1% of the sample.

CDR1 and CDR2 are read off the germline V gene (reference sequence) as LNHDA and SQIVND. The V and J ends are trimmed by 6 bases and 3 bases, leaving 20 bases between them. The CDR3 runs 16 residues from the cysteine to the phenylalanine. Just the 48-base CDR3 DNA is kept, in frame starting at base 1. The sample comes from a study of blood T cell repertoires in COVID-19 (dated by TCRdb to 2019 to 2021). About the study as a whole: Samples covering the acute and convalescent phases of COVID-19 were provided by collaborators in the United States, Italy and Spain. The material from the prospective study consisted of cDNA or gDNA derived from T cells, B-cell-depleted T cells, or PBMCs. Subjects who had been exposed to COVID-19, were actively infected with it, or had recovered from it provided the deeply sampled blood TCRbeta repertoires that made up the dataset. The repertoires were released in a freely available public database intended as a resource for research on the immune response to SARS-CoV-2. The samples were drawn from two sources: the first 160 participants of the ongoing ImmuneRACE study, and some 1,300 subjects contributed by 6 global collaborators. A de-identified subject ID, COVID-19 status, age in years and sex were almost always included in the sample metadata. Where available, HLA class I and class II types were obtained from metadata supplied by the sample provider rather than from assay-based typing.

General study outcomes and caveats: The amount of clinical and demographic metadata varied by source and participant and was provided uncurated.

Sequences were obtained from peripheral blood. The chain links TRBV19 with TRBJ1-2, with TRBD1 as a weak D call on 6 bases. This receptor was obtained from a man aged 25 to 40 with acute or convalescent COVID-19. The CDR3 is CASSRQGGAVYYGYTF. The DNA is TGTGCCAGTAGCCGCCAAGGGGGGGCTGTATACTATGGCTACACCTTC.